This entry features one TCR beta chain sequence. The clone's antigen remains unknown. Nothing much larger sits one base from this clone, and base qualities are not available. The entry originates in a study of Ad26.COV2.S vaccination and SARS-CoV-2 variants (dated by TCRdb to the early 2020s). Looking at the study overall: Donors in the vaccine arm were drawn from COV1001, a phase I-IIa trial of Ad26.COV2.S in healthy adults that was multicentre, randomized, double-blind and placebo-controlled. A total of approximately 30 samples were included in the TCR-sequenced set, comprising around 19 Ad26.COV2.S vaccine recipients, 5 placebo recipients and 8 SARS-CoV-2 convalescent individuals. Ad26.COV2.S was given intramuscularly at 5x10^10 or 1x10^11 viral particles, as a single shot or as two shots 56 days apart. Investigators remained blinded to trial group allocation during experiments and outcome assessment. Trial participants were randomized into five groups of five: low-dose or high-dose Ad26.COV2.S given once or twice, or placebo on both occasions. TCRbeta repertoire sequencing was used to assess the specificity and breadth of SARS-CoV-2-reactive T cell receptors after Ad26.COV2.S vaccination.

The immunoSEQ Assay was used to sequence TCRbeta CDR3 regions. After extraction, genomic DNA underwent amplification by bias-controlled multiplex PCR, followed by high-throughput sequencing. As for the authors' bioinformatics: To quantify the absolute abundance of each unique TCRbeta CDR3 region, sequences were collapsed and filtered. T cell fraction was estimated by normalizing TCRbeta template counts to usable DNA, which was measured by amplifying reference genes present in all nucleated cells. Repertoire TCRs were annotated as SARS-CoV-2-specific by exact matching of V gene, CDR3 amino acid sequence and J gene to a known reactive TCR set. The reference SARS-CoV-2 TCR set came from MIRA and was filtered for enrichment in COVID-19-positive ImmuneCODE repertoires, removing public or cross-reactive TCRs. Using the MIRA antigens, annotated TCRs were further analysed by specific ORF or by position within an ORF. Breadth was defined as annotated unique rearrangements over total unique productive rearrangements; depth was the summed frequency of those rearrangements. Two-sided Wilcoxon rank-sum tests were applied when comparing TCR breadth between groups. Held by TCRdb, this immuneACCESS table contains in-frame sequences only and omits some clones. Under half of the omission traces to an unresolved V gene where checked; the cause of the rest is unknown. V, J and clone size reflect that table, while D and trimming were determined from the DNA. This sample comprises about 350,000 clones, approximately 81% of them detected only once. The top ten clones comprise around 3% of the sample.

Broader findings and caveats from the paper: Comparing responses between vaccine doses or regimens was not something the study was powered to do. After vaccination, substantial breadth of spike-specific CD8+ and CD4+ T cell responses was reported. Ad26.COV2.S recipients had higher spike-specific TCR breadth than placebo recipients (P = 0.0014). Non-spike TCR breadth was comparable between vaccine and placebo recipients, consistent with the vaccine containing only spike. The authors noted that the TCR breadth and depth analyses may have underestimated total T cell responses.

Counted from cysteine to phenylalanine, this CDR3 has 15 amino acids. The sequence is cut down to CDR3 DNA, 45 bases in frame from base 1. In the germline V gene (reference sequence), CDR1 corresponds to SEHNR and CDR2 to FQNEAQ. Deletion took 4 bases off V and 4 bases off J, with a span of 15 bases between the germline ends. The sample's treatment or condition label, in plain terms: some 19 received Ad26.COV2.S at low or high dose, single or two shots; several received placebo; per-sample allocation not given. Repertoires of vaccine and placebo recipients were sequenced from samples taken on day 63 after the first injection. In Cohort 1b, roughly 26 adults aged 18-55 years were enrolled at a single site in Boston, USA, between 29 July and 7 August 2020. Ad26.COV2.S was a replication-incompetent adenovirus type 26 vector expressing a prefusion-stabilized SARS-CoV-2 spike protein from the original Wuhan strain.

The V and J segments used are TRBV7-9 and TRBJ2-3; D gene: possibly TRBD2, on 6 matching bases. The sequence was obtained from a person between 18 and 65 years old who received the Ad26.COV2.S COVID-19 vaccine or a placebo. The sequencing here drew on peripheral blood, taken in a trial of Ad26.COV2.S vaccine versus placebo. The DNA is as follows: TGTGCCAGCAGCTCGTCCGAGACTAGGGCAGATACGCAGTATTTT. It specifies CASSSSETRADTQYF.